The 3 T cell receptor beta chains below all came from one sample that was sequenced in a study of T cell responses to AZD1222 COVID-19 vaccine. Here immunoSEQ multiplex PCR was the method, and the copy in TCRdb shows in-frame clones only, minus some. The table includes about 110,000 clones, over 75% detected once. This material consisted of peripheral blood, taken on day 0 of AZD1222 vaccination. These receptors were collected from an adult in good health.

The chain employs TRBV28 and TRBJ1-2; tentatively, D is TRBD1 (5 bases). CDR3 length equals 15 residues. CDR1 is MDHEN and CDR2 is SYDVKM in the germline V gene. Between the trimmed V and J ends, which lost 2 bases and 2 bases, there was a span of 12 bases. The CDR3 here is CASSLRGRLNYGYTF. The CDR3 DNA follows: TGTGCCAGCAGTTTAAGGGGACGGCTGAACTATGGCTACACCTTC.

V is TRBV10-3 and J is TRBJ1-1; no definite D call. V gave up 6 bases and J gave up 0 bases, with 11 bases separating them. The length of the CDR3 is 14 residues. Germline V gives CDR1 ENHRY, CDR2 SYGVKD. The CDR3 region has the DNA TGTGCCATCAGAGAGCGTACTATGAACACTGAAGCTTTCTTT. This encodes CAIRERTMNTEAFF.

The chain employs TRBV19 and TRBJ2-3, with 13 bases that match TRBD2. Germline V lookup: CDR1 LNHDA, CDR2 SQIVND (reference sequence). With 10 bases clipped from V and 1 base from J, the junction kept 11 bases outside the gene matches. The CDR3 contains 17 residues. This CDR3 reads CATSGTSGNRGTDTQYF. DNA of the CDR3: TGTGCCACCTCCGGGACTAGCGGGAATCGTGGCACAGATACGCAGTATTTT.